This T cell receptor (beta chain) is drawn from a study of cytomegalovirus exposure and HLA in healthy donors. Here immunoSEQ multiplex PCR was the method, and the copy in TCRdb shows in-frame clones only, minus some. The sample carries some 250,000 clones, 90% recorded once. CDR3 length: 14 amino acids. Trimming cost V 6 bases and J 3 bases, with 15 bases left between them. Germline values: CDR1 LNHDA, CDR2 SQIVND (reference sequence). The chain carries TRBV19 and TRBJ2-7, with D perhaps TRBD2 (6 bases). Sequencing was carried out using PBMCs. The sequence came from a woman aged 25 to 39 in good health and CMV-seronegative. The CDR3 here is CASSLAAEGYEQYF. CDR3 coding DNA: TGTGCCAGTAGCCTCGCAGCGGAGGGCTACGAGCAGTACTTC.